This entry lists 11 T cell receptor beta chains sequenced from one sample in a study of blood T cell repertoires in COVID-19. Assay used: immunoSEQ multiplex PCR; TCRdb lists only in-frame clones, some missing. The sample records 200,000 to 250,000 clones, 80% being singletons. The sequencing input was PBMCs or T cells enriched from blood (not recorded which). These receptors were obtained from a woman between 40 and 50 years old with acute COVID-19.

The J gene is TRBJ2-5, the V gene TRBV4-2, with D maybe TRBD1 (6 bases). This CDR3 has 16 residues. With 1 base removed from V and 5 bases from J, the gap between germline ends came to 17 bases. CDR1 LGHNA and CDR2 YNFKEQ come from the germline V gene. CDR3 in DNA: TGTGCCAGCAGCCAAGGAAACGGGGCAGGGGTGGAGACCCAGTACTTC. Encoded protein: CASSQGNGAGVETQYF.

The CDR3 DNA reads TGTGCCAGCAGTTCCAGGGGCATGAACACTGAAGCTTTCTTT. Its protein product is CASSSRGMNTEAFF. The chain has TRBV28 and TRBJ1-1; perhaps TRBD1 as D (6 bases). With 4 bases removed from V and 0 bases from J, the gap between germline ends came to 9 bases. Germline loops: CDR1 MDHEN, CDR2 SYDVKM. The CDR3 has 14 residues.

The chain couples TRBV9 to TRBJ1-6; 7 bases are shared with TRBD1. J lost 6 bases, V lost 3 bases, and 6 bases had no gene match. Looked up from germline, CDR1 is SGDLS and CDR2 is YYNGEE. This CDR3 is 15 amino acids long. The CDR3 reads CASSATGQPNSPLHF. CDR3 bases: TGTGCCAGCAGCGCTACGGGACAGCCTAATTCACCCCTCCACTTT.

This clone was picked up many times. The chain couples TRBV28 to TRBJ1-1; D is unresolved. Germline CDR1 and CDR2: MDHEN and SYDVKM. There are 15 residues in the CDR3. The ends were cut back, 6 bases at V and 4 bases at J, with 18 bases in the middle. The CDR3 spells CASSPSRGGGTEAFF. As DNA, the CDR3 is TGTGCCAGCAGCCCTTCCCGGGGTGGTGGCACTGAAGCTTTCTTT.

This clone was seen a single time. This chain joins TRBV19 and TRBJ1-1; D uncertain. CDR1 is LNHDA and CDR2 is SQIVND in the germline V gene (reference sequence). V dropped 4 bases and J dropped 3 bases, with 9 bases sitting between them. The CDR3 has 13 amino acids. The CDR3 region has the DNA TGTGCCAGTAGTAGAAACGGGGACACTGAAGCTTTCTTT. This sequence encodes CASSRNGDTEAFF. The full variable domain, with the rest looked up from reference TRBV19 and TRBJ1-1, is DGGITQSPKYLFRKEGQNVTLSCEQNLNHDAMYWYRQDPGQGLRLIYYSQIVNDFQKGDIAEGYSVSREKKESFPLTVTSAQKNPTAFYLCASSRNGDTEAFFGQGTRLTVV.

This chain links TRBV11-3 with TRBJ2-7; 12 positions match TRBD2. Germline values: CDR1 SGHNT, CDR2 YENEEA. The J segment lost 5 bases and the V segment lost 5 bases, leaving 7 bases of the junction unmatched. The CDR3 consists of 15 residues. The CDR3 spells CASSVRTSGTNEQYF. The CDR3, as DNA: TGTGCCAGCAGCGTTAGGACTAGCGGGACCAACGAGCAGTACTTC.

This clone showed up just once. V is TRBV29-1 and J is TRBJ1-5, with 8 bases that match TRBD1. CDR1 is SQVTM and CDR2 is ANQGSEA in the germline V gene. The J segment lost 4 bases and the V segment lost 6 bases, leaving 5 bases of the junction unmatched. The CDR3 totals 13 residues. The CDR3 DNA is TGCAGCGTCCCCGGGACAGGAAATCAGCCCCAGCATTTT. Translated, it gives CSVPGTGNQPQHF.

This chain links TRBV7-9 with TRBJ2-3; 9 nucleotides agree with TRBD1. The CDR3 is 15 amino acids. Looked up from germline, CDR1 is SEHNR and CDR2 is FQNEAQ (reference sequence). Germline trimming cut 5 bases from V and 3 bases from J; bases unmatched to any gene: 6. CDR3 loop: CASSTGQGRTDTQYF. The CDR3 bases are TGTGCCAGCAGCACGGGACAGGGTCGAACAGATACGCAGTATTTT.

This chain joins TRBV9 and TRBJ1-1; possibly TRBD1 for D (5 bases). Germline-derived CDR1 and CDR2 are SGDLS and YYNGEE. The CDR3 runs to 13 residues. V gave up 0 bases and J gave up 10 bases, with 13 bases separating them. CDR3 bases: TGTGCCAGCAGCGTAGGATGGGGGGGTGGAGCTTTCTTT. It encodes CASSVGWGGGAFF.

The V call is TRBV7-8, the J call TRBJ2-3, with no clear D. The germline V gene encodes CDR1 SGHVS and CDR2 FQNEAQ. The CDR3 runs to 16 residues. V was clipped by 5 bases and J by 0 bases, with 15 bases between them. CDR3 sequence (DNA): TGTGCCAGCAGCCCTTTTCGAGTAAAGAGCACAGATACGCAGTATTTT. It encodes CASSPFRVKSTDTQYF.

This clone has at least ten counts. The chain joins TRBV25-1 to TRBJ1-2; possible D gene TRBD1, 6 bases. The germline V gene has CDR1 MGHDK and CDR2 SYGVNS. This CDR3 spans 14 amino acids. Trimming pared 6 bases from V and 4 bases from J, leaving 15 bases between. The CDR3 here is CASSRATGSYGYTF. For the CDR3, the DNA is TGTGCCAGCAGCAGAGCGACAGGCTCCTATGGCTACACCTTC.